Sequencing of this TCR beta chain was carried out in a study of identical twins. CDR1 and CDR2 from the germline V gene are SQVTM and ANQGSEA. J was trimmed by 3 bases and V by 3 bases; bases with no gene match: 1. This CDR3 is built from 12 residues. Study-wide results and limits: Analyses based on zero insertions could be partly confounded by invariant MAIT and iNKT cells.

Worth noting for this clonotype: No antigen is known for it.

The cDNA had a unique molecular identifier and a template-switch universal primer site. TCRdb re-analysed the 5' RACE reads in MiXCR, keeping a single row per CDR3 protein. The sample yields around 530,000 distinct CDR3 sequences, approximately 16% seen once. This sample was also put to use in a study of yellow fever vaccine responses in identical twins. Per that paper: Twins reportedly appeared to share part of their vaccine T cell response while keeping part individual.

Source material: CD4+ T cells sorted from blood. This TCR was sampled from a young woman in good health. The genes are TRBV29-1 and TRBJ2-5, with 7 bases that match TRBD2. The DNA for the CDR3 is TGCAGCGTTGACGGGGGGAAAGAGACCCAGTACTTC. Its protein is CSVDGGKETQYF. The variable domain in full, with the rest retrieved from reference TRBV29-1 and TRBJ2-5, is SAVISQKPSRDICQRGTSLTIQCQVDSQVTMMFWYRQQPGQSLTLIATANQGSEATYESGFVIDKFPISRPNLTFSTLTVSNMSPEDSSIYLCSVDGGKETQYFGPGTRLLVL.